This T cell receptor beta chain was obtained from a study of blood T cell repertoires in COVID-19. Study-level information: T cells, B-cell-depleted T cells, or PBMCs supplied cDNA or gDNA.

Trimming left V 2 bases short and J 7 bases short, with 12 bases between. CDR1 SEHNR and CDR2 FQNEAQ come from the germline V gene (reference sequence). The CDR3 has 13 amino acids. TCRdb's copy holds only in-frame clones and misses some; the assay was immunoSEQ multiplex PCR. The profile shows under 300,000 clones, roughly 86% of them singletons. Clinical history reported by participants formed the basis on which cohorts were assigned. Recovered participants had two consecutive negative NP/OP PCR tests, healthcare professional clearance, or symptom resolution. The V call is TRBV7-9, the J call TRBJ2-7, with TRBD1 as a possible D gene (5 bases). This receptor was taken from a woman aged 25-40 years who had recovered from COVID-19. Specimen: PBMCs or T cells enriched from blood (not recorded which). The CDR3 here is CASSLSAGREQYF. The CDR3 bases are TGTGCCAGCAGCTTATCCGCAGGGCGGGAGCAGTACTTC. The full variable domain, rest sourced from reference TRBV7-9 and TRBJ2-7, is DTGVSQNPRHKITKRGQNVTFRCDPISEHNRLYWYRQTLGQGPEFLTYFQNEAQLEKSRLLSDRFSAERPKGSFSTLEIQRTEQGDSAMYLCASSLSAGREQYFGPGTRLTVT.